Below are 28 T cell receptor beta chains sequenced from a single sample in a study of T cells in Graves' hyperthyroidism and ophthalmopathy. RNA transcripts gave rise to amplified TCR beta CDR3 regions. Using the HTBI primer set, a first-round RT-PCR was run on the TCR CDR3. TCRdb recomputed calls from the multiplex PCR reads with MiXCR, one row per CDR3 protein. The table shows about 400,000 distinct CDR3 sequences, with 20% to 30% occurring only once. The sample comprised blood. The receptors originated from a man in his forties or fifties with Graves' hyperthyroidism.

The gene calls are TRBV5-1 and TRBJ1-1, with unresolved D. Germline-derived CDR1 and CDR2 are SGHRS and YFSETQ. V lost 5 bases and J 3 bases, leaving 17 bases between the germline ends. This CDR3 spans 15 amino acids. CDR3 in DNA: TGCGCCAGCAGTGAGTGGGGTGAGGGTGACACTGAAGCTTTCTTT. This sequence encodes CASSEWGEGDTEAFF.

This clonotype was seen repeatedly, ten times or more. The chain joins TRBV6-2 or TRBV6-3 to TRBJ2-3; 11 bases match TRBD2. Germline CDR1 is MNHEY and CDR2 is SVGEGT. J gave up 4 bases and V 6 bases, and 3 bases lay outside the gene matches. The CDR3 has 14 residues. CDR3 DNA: TGTGCCAGCAGATTTAGCGGGAGGGCAGATACGCAGTATTTT. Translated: CASRFSGRADTQYF.

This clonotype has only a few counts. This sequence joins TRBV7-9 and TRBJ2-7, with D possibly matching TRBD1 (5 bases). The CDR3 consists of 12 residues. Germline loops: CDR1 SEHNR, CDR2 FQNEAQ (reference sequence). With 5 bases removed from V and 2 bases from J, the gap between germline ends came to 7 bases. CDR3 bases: TGTGCCAGCAGCCGCAGGGCCTACGAGCAGTACTTC. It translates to CASSRRAYEQYF.

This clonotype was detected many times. The CDR3 DNA follows: TGTGCCAGCAGCAACTATGAAGCTTTCTTT. It is translated as CASSNYEAFF. V and J are TRBV2 and TRBJ1-1; D call uncertain. V lost 6 bases and J 7 bases, leaving 6 bases between the germline ends. This CDR3 is built from 10 residues. Germline V CDR1 and CDR2: SNHLY, FYNNEI.

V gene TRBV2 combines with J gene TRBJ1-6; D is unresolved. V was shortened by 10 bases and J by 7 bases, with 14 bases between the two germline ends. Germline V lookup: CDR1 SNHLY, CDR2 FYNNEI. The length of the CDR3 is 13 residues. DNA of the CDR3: TGTGCCACCCATAGGGATAGGAATTCACCCCTCCACTTT. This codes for CATHRDRNSPLHF.

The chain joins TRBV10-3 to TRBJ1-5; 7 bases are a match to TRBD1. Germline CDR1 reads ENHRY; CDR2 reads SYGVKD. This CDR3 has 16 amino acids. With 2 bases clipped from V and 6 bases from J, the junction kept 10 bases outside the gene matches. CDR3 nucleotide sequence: TGTGCCATCAGTGAGAGGTTGGAGGGGGCAGGTCAGCCCCAGCATTTT. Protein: CAISERLEGAGQPQHF.

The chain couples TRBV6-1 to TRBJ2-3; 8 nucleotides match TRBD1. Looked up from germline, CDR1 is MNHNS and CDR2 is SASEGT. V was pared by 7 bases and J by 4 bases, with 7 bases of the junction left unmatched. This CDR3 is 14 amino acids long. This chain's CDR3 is CASISGGSADTQYF. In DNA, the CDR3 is TGTGCCAGCATTTCAGGGGGCAGCGCAGATACGCAGTATTTT.

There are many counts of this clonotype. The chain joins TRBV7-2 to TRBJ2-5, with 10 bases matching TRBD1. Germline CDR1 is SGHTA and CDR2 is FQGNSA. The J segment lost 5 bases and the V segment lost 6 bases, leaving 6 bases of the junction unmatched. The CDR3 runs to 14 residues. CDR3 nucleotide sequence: TGTGCCAGCAGGACGACAGGGGGCGGGGAGACCCAGTACTTC. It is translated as CASRTTGGGETQYF.

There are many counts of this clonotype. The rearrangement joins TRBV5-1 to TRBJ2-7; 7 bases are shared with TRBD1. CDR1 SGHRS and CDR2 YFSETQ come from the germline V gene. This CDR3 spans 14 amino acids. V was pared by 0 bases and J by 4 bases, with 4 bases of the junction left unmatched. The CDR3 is CASSLAGRGYEQYF. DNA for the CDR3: TGCGCCAGCAGCTTGGCAGGCAGGGGGTACGAGCAGTACTTC. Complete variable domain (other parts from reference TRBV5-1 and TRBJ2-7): KAGVTQTPRYLIKTRGQQVTLSCSPISGHRSVSWYQQTPGQGLQFLFEYFSETQRNKGNFPGRFSGRQFSNSRSEMNVSTLELGDSALYLCASSLAGRGYEQYFGPGTRLTVT.

The CDR3 protein is CSVESGVTDTQYF. The CDR3 nucleotides are TGCAGCGTTGAAAGCGGGGTCACAGATACGCAGTATTTT. This chain links TRBV29-1 with TRBJ2-3; 7 bases fit TRBD2. The V segment lost 2 bases and the J segment 2 bases; nucleotides outside the gene matches: 1. From germline, CDR1 is SQVTM and CDR2 ANQGSEA. CDR3 length: 13 residues.

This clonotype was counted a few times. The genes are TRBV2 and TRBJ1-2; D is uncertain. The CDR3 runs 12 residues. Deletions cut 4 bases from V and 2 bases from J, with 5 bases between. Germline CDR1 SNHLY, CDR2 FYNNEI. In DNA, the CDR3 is TGTGCCAGCAGTGCTCTGAACTATGGCTACACCTTC. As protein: CASSALNYGYTF. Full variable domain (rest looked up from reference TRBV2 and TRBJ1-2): EPEVTQTPSHQVTQMGQEVILRCVPISNHLYFYWYRQILGQKVEFLVSFYNNEISEKSEIFDDQFSVERPDGSNFTLKIRSTKLEDSAMYFCASSALNYGYTFGSGTRLTVV.

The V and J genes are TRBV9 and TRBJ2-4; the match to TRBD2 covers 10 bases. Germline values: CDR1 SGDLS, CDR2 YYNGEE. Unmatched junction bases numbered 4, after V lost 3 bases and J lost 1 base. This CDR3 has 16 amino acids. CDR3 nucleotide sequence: TGTGCCAGCAGCGGGGATAGCGGGAGGGCCAAAAACATTCAGTACTTC. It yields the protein CASSGDSGRAKNIQYF. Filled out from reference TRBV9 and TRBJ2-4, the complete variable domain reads DSGVTQTPKHLITATGQRVTLRCSPRSGDLSVYWYQQSLDQGLQFLIQYYNGEERAKGNILERFSAQQFPDLHSELNLSSLELGDSALYFCASSGDSGRAKNIQYFGAGTRLSVL.

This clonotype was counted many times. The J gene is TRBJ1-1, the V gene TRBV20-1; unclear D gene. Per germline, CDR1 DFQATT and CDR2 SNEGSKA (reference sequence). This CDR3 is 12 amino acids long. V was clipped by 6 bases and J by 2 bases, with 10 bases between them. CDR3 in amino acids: CSARGGNTEAFF. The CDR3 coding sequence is TGCAGTGCCCGCGGCGGTAACACTGAAGCTTTCTTT.

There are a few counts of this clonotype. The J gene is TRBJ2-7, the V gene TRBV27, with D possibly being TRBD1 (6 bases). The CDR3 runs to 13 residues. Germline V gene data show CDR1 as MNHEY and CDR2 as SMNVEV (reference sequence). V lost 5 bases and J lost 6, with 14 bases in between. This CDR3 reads CASSLTGSGEQYF. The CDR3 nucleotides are TGTGCCAGCAGTCTAACAGGGAGCGGCGAGCAGTACTTC.

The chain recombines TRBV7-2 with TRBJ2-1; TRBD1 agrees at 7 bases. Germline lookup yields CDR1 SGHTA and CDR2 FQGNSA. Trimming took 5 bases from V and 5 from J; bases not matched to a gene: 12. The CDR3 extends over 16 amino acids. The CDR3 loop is CASSVDRDVRNNEQFF. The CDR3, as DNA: TGTGCCAGCAGCGTAGACAGGGATGTGCGGAACAATGAGCAGTTCTTC. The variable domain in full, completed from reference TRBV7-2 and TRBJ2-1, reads GAGVSQSPSNKVTEKGKDVELRCDPISGHTALYWYRQSLGQGLEFLIYFQGNSAPDKSGLPSDRFSAERTGGSVSTLTIQRTQQEDSAVYLCASSVDRDVRNNEQFFGPGTRLTVL.

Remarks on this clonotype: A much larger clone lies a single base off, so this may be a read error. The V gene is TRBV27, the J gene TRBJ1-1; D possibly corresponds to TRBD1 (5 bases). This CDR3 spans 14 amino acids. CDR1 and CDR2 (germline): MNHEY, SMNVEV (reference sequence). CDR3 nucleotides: TGTGCCAGCAGCATGGGACGGATGAACACTGAAGCTTCCTTT. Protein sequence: CASSMGRMNTEASF.

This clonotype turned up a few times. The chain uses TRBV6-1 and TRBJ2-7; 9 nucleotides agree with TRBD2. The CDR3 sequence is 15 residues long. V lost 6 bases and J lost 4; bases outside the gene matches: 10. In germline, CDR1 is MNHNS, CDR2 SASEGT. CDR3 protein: CASRPGGLAMYEQYF. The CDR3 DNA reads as TGTGCCAGCAGACCGGGTGGACTAGCGATGTACGAGCAGTACTTC.

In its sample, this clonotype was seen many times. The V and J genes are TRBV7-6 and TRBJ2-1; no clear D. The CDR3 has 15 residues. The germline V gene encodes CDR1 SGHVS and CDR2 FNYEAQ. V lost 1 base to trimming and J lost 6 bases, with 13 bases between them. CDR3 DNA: TGTGCCAGCAGCTTAGAGGCTAGACCCTTCAATGAGCAGTTCTTC. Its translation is CASSLEARPFNEQFF.

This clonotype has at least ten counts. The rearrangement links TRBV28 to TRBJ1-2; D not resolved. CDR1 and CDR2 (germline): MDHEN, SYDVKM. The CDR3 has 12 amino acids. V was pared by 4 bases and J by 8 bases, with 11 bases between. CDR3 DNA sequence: TGTGCCAGCAGTTCCCAGCGGAGCGGCTACACCTTC. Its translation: CASSSQRSGYTF.

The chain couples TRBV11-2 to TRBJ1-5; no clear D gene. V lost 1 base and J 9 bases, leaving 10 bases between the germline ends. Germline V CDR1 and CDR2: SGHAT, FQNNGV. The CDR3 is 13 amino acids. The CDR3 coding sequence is TGTGCCAGCAGCTTAGGACCATCAGGGCCCCAGCATTTT. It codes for CASSLGPSGPQHF.

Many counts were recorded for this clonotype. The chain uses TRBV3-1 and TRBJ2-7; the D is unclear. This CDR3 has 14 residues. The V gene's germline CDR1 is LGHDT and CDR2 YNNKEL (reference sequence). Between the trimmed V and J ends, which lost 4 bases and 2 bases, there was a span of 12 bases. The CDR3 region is CASSLATGTYEQYF. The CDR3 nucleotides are TGTGCCAGCAGCCTCGCGACTGGCACCTACGAGCAGTACTTC.

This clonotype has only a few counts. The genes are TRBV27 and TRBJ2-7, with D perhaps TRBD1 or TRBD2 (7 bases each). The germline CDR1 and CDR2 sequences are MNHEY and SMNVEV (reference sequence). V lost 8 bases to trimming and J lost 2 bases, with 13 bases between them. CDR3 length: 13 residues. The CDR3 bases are TGTGCCAGCGGAGCGGGACAGACCTACGAGCAGTACTTC. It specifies CASGAGQTYEQYF.

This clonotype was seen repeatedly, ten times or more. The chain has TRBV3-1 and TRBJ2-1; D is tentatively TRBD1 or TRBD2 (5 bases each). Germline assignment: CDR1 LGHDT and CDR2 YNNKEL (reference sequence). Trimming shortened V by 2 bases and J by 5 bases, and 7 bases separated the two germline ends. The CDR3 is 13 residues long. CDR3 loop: CASSQLGDNEQFF. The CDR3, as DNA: TGTGCCAGCAGCCAATTGGGGGACAATGAGCAGTTCTTC.

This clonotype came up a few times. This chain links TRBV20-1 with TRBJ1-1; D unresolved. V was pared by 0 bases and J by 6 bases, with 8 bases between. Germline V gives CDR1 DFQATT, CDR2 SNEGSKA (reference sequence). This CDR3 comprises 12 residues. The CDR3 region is CSARESIAEAFF. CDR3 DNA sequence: TGCAGTGCTAGAGAGTCGATCGCTGAAGCTTTCTTT.

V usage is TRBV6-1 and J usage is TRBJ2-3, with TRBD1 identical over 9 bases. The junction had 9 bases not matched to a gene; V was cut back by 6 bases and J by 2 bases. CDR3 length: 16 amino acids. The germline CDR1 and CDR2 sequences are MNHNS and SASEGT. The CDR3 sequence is CASRTTGTGFTDTQYF. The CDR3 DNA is TGTGCCAGCAGAACCACCGGGACAGGGTTCACAGATACGCAGTATTTT.

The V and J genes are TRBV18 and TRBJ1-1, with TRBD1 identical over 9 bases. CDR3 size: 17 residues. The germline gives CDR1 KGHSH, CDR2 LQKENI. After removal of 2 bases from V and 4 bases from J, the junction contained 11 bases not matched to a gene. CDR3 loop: CASSPSATGGLGTEAFF. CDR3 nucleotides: TGTGCCAGCTCACCATCCGCAACAGGGGGCTTGGGCACTGAAGCTTTCTTT. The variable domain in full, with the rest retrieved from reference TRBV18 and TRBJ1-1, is NAGVMQNPRHLVRRRGQEARLRCSPMKGHSHVYWYRQLPEEGLKFMVYLQKENIIDESGMPKERFSAEFPKEGPSILRIQQVVRGDSAAYFCASSPSATGGLGTEAFFGQGTRLTVV.

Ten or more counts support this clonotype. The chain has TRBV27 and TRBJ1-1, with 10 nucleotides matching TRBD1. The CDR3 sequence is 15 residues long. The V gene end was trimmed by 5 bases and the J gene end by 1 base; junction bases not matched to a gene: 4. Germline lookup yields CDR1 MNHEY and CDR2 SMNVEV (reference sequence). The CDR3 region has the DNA TGTGCCAGCAGTACTCGGACAGGGGGGAACACTGAAGCTTTCTTT. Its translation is CASSTRTGGNTEAFF.

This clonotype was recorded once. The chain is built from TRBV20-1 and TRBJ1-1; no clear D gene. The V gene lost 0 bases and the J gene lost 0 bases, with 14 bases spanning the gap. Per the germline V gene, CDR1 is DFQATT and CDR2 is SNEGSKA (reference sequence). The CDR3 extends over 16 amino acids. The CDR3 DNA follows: TGCAGTGCTAGAGATCCCGGTACAGCCATGAACACTGAAGCTTTCTTT. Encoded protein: CSARDPGTAMNTEAFF.